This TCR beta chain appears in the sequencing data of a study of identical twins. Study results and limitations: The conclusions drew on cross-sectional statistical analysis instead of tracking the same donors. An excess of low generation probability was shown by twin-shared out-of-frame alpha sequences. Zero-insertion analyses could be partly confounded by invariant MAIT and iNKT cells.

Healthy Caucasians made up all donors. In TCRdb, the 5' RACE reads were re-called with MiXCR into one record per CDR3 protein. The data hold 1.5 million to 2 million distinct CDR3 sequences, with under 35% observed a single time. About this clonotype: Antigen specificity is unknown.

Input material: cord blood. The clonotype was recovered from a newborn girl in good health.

Here the CDR3 reads CASSPRLLYGYTF. CDR3 nucleotide sequence: TGTGCCAGCTCACCAAGGCTGCTCTATGGCTACACCTTC. The rearrangement uses TRBV18 and TRBJ1-2; D is undetermined. Germline CDR1 reads KGHSH; CDR2 reads LQKENI. With 2 bases removed from V and 4 bases from J, the gap between germline ends came to 8 bases. This CDR3 region has 13 residues.